This record looks at one TCR beta chain sequence and its context. The antigen is not known. A multiplex PCR was run with 60 Vbeta primers and 13 Jbeta primers. Produced via immunoSEQ multiplex PCR; TCRdb's table is partial and in-frame only. Among 180,000 or so clones listed, approximately 80% were seen once. This sample is drawn from a study of cytomegalovirus exposure and HLA in healthy donors. General study results and limits: When a later analysis was performed, an Asian-associated ancestry cluster reportedly had fewer N-insertions than the roughly 630-donor mean. There were several of the most significant clusters that appeared linked to common viral pathogens in a later analysis. Earlier analysis looked at TCR beta V segments, and most were productive about 90% or about 30% of the time.

The origin of this receptor is a woman in her late teens or twenties in good health and CMV-seronegative. The sequencing input was PBMCs.

The CDR3 spells CASSSLGGDEQFF. CDR3 DNA sequence: TGTGCCAGCAGCTCCCTAGGGGGTGATGAGCAGTTCTTC. V gene TRBV7-8 combines with J gene TRBJ2-1; possibly TRBD1 for D (6 bases). V was shortened by 4 bases and J by 8 bases, with 12 bases between the two germline ends. This CDR3 spans 13 amino acids. The germline V gene encodes CDR1 SGHVS and CDR2 FQNEAQ.